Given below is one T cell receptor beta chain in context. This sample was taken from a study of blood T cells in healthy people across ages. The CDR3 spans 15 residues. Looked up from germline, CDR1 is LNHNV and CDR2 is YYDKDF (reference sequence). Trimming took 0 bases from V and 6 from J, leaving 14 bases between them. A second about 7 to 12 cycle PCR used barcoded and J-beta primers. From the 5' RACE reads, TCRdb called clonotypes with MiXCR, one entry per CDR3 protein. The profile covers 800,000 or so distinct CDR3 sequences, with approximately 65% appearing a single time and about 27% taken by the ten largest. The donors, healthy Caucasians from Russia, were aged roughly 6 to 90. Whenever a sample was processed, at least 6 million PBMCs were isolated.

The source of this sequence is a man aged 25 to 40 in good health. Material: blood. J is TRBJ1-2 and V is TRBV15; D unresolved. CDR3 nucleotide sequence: TGTGCCACCAGCAGAGATCTCGGCAGGTCGAATGGCTACACCTTC. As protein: CATSRDLGRSNGYTF.